This T cell receptor beta chain was sequenced for a study of cytomegalovirus exposure and HLA in healthy donors. The V gene's germline CDR1 is KGHSH and CDR2 LQKENI. This CDR3 region has 15 residues. The V end was cut by 3 bases, the J end by 1 base, with 12 bases between. Clones were read by immunoSEQ multiplex PCR, and TCRdb kept only the in-frame ones, dropping some. The sample lists around 150,000 clones; approximately 88% were seen once. This receptor was obtained from a man aged 25 to 40 in good health and CMV-seropositive. The chain combines TRBV18 with TRBJ1-2, with D unclear. Sequencing input: PBMCs. The CDR3 sequence is CASSPWSDNNYGYTF. The CDR3 DNA follows: TGTGCCAGCTCACCTTGGTCAGATAATAACTATGGCTACACCTTC.